Each of the 28 T cell receptor beta chains below was sequenced from the same sample in a study of blood T cell repertoires in COVID-19. Profiling relied on immunoSEQ multiplex PCR, and the TCRdb table lists in-frame clones only, not all of them. The sample shows approximately 340,000 clones, around 88% of them seen only once. The sequenced material came from peripheral blood. The receptors here all came from a man under 40 with active or convalescent COVID-19.

CDR3 nucleotide sequence: TGTGCCAGCACCCTGACAGGGGAGGATCAGCCCCAGCATTTT. Protein sequence: CASTLTGEDQPQHF. The V call is TRBV6-5, the J call TRBJ1-5, with TRBD1 matching 8 bases. The length of the CDR3 is 14 residues. Germline assignment: CDR1 MNHEY and CDR2 SVGAGI. Trimming took 7 bases from V and 5 from J; bases not matched to a gene: 7.

There are a few counts of this clone. V is TRBV4-3 and J is TRBJ2-7, with D perhaps TRBD2 (5 bases). Germline CDR1 is LGHNA and CDR2 is YSLEER. V was shortened by 0 bases and J by 1 base, with 13 bases between the two germline ends. This CDR3 region has 16 residues. The DNA of the CDR3 is TGCGCCAGCAGCCAAGATTCCGTAGGGAGTTCCTACGAGCAGTACTTC. It specifies CASSQDSVGSSYEQYF.

This chain connects TRBV2 to TRBJ2-7; 12 bases are shared with TRBD1. This CDR3 comprises 16 residues. V was pared by 2 bases and J by 4 bases, with 6 bases of the junction left unmatched. CDR1 and CDR2 from the germline V gene are SNHLY and FYNNEI. In DNA, the CDR3 is TGTGCCAGCAGTGAACCGGGGGACAGGGGGCTTTACGAGCAGTACTTC. This translates into CASSEPGDRGLYEQYF.

V gene TRBV19 combines with J gene TRBJ2-2; D is uncertain. The CDR3 totals 13 residues. Trimming removed 3 bases from V and 6 bases from J, with 8 bases in between. The V gene's germline CDR1 is LNHDA and CDR2 SQIVND (reference sequence). Written as DNA, the CDR3 is TGTGCCAGTAGTATGGGCAATGCCGGGGAGCTGTTTTTT. Protein product: CASSMGNAGELFF.

The genes are TRBV20-1 and TRBJ2-7; D unresolved. V was shortened by 5 bases and J by 7 bases, with 9 bases between the two germline ends. The CDR3 is 10 amino acids. Germline V CDR1 and CDR2: DFQATT, SNEGSKA (reference sequence). In nucleotides, the CDR3 is TGCAGTGCTGCTCACCGGGAGCAGTACTTC. It encodes CSAAHREQYF.

The chain links TRBV24-1 to TRBJ2-7, with D unresolved. The CDR3 runs to 14 residues. Trimming left V 11 bases short and J 0 bases short, with 16 bases between. CDR1 and CDR2 from the germline V gene are KGHDR and SFDVKD. The CDR3 here is CASSRIERSYEQYF. The DNA of the CDR3 is TGTGCCAGCTCCAGGATTGAACGCTCCTACGAGCAGTACTTC.

This clone appeared a single time. This chain uses TRBV30 with TRBJ1-2; D uncertain. V lost 0 bases and J 10 bases, leaving 15 bases between the germline ends. CDR3 length: 13 amino acids. Germline CDR1 reads GTSNPN; CDR2 reads SVGIG (reference sequence). The CDR3 here is CAWSVQPRLNYTF. As DNA, the CDR3 is TGTGCCTGGAGTGTACAGCCAAGGCTAAACTACACCTTC.

This chain uses TRBV7-2 with TRBJ2-5; 7 bases align to TRBD2. After removal of 5 bases from V and 4 bases from J, the junction contained 10 bases not matched to a gene. Germline loops: CDR1 SGHTA, CDR2 FQGNSA. The CDR3 extends over 15 amino acids. In DNA form, the CDR3 reads TGTGCCAGCAGCCCCCGGGGAGGGAGTGGAGAGACCCAGTACTTC. Amino acid sequence: CASSPRGGSGETQYF.

This sequence joins TRBV20-1 and TRBJ2-5; tentatively, D is TRBD1 (6 bases). V shed 4 bases and J shed 3 bases, with 6 bases lying between them. Germline V gives CDR1 DFQATT, CDR2 SNEGSKA (reference sequence). The CDR3 totals 11 residues. Here the CDR3 reads CSATGEETQYF. The CDR3 DNA reads as TGCAGTGCTACAGGGGAAGAGACCCAGTACTTC.

J is TRBJ2-1 and V is TRBV5-8; D perhaps matches TRBD2 (5 bases). Trimming stripped 7 bases from V and 3 bases from J, with 8 bases between. The germline V gene has CDR1 SGHTS and CDR2 YDEGEE. CDR3 length: 12 amino acids. CDR3 sequence (DNA): TGTGCCAGCCTCCGGGGCTACAATGAGCAGTTCTTC. Protein: CASLRGYNEQFF.

Regarding this clone: One end of the junction fails to match germline, which may point to a read error. The chain links TRBV12-3 or TRBV12-4 to TRBJ2-7; D possibly corresponds to TRBD1 (5 bases). The CDR3 is 13 amino acids. CDR3 residues: CAGSFGASYEQYF. DNA of the CDR3: TGTGCCGGCAGTTTTGGGGCCAGCTACGAGCAGTACTTC.

The chain recombines TRBV2 with TRBJ2-1; 12 bases agree with TRBD2. The junction had 8 bases not matched to a gene; V was cut back by 8 bases and J by 6 bases. The germline gives CDR1 SNHLY, CDR2 FYNNEI. This CDR3 contains 15 residues. The CDR3 DNA is TGTGCCAGCGTTGGACTAGCGGGGCTGGGCAATGAGCAGTTCTTC. Encoded protein: CASVGLAGLGNEQFF.

CDR3 region: CATSRGGEQYF. Written as DNA, the CDR3 is TGTGCCACCAGTAGAGGGGGCGAGCAGTACTTC. This rearrangement joins TRBV24-1 to TRBJ2-7, with D possibly being TRBD1 (6 bases). V gave up 6 bases and J gave up 6 bases, with 8 bases separating them. The CDR3 totals 11 residues. In germline, CDR1 is KGHDR, CDR2 SFDVKD.

The chain links TRBV11-2 to TRBJ1-1, with 9 bases aligning to TRBD1. This CDR3 spans 16 amino acids. Germline V gives CDR1 SGHAT, CDR2 FQNNGV. V gave up 4 bases and J gave up 0 bases; unmatched junction bases: 6. The chain's CDR3 is CASSSGTGLMNTEAFF. DNA of the CDR3: TGTGCCAGCAGCTCCGGGACAGGGCTTATGAACACTGAAGCTTTCTTT.

The rearrangement joins TRBV29-1 to TRBJ1-2; 7 nucleotides agree with TRBD1. The V segment lost 1 base and the J segment 8 bases; nucleotides outside the gene matches: 10. The CDR3 covers 14 residues. Germline CDR1 and CDR2: SQVTM and ANQGSEA. The CDR3 coding sequence is TGCAGCGTTGAAGGTGGGACAGCGTCGTTGGGCTACACCTTC. This sequence encodes CSVEGGTASLGYTF.

This clone appeared a single time. The genes are TRBV5-1 and TRBJ2-7; 7 bases match TRBD1. The V gene end was trimmed by 4 bases and the J gene end by 3 bases; junction bases not matched to a gene: 4. The CDR3 has 13 amino acids. Germline CDR1 is SGHRS and CDR2 is YFSETQ. As DNA, the CDR3 is TGCGCCAGCAGCACCCGGACAGGCTACGAGCAGTACTTC. Protein product: CASSTRTGYEQYF.

The chain combines TRBV6-2 or TRBV6-3 with TRBJ1-1; D is unclear. Between the trimmed V and J ends, which lost 2 bases and 3 bases, there was a span of 13 bases. The CDR3 runs 15 residues. Germline assignment: CDR1 MNHEY and CDR2 SVGEGT. CDR3 region: CASSYKPGRDTEAFF. In nucleotides, the CDR3 is TGTGCCAGCAGTTACAAACCGGGGAGGGACACTGAAGCTTTCTTT.

CDR3 sequence: CASSLGAGGEAFF. The CDR3 DNA reads TGTGCCAGCAGCTTGGGGGCAGGGGGTGAAGCTTTCTTT. The chain employs TRBV7-9 and TRBJ1-1, with 7 bases aligning to TRBD1. CDR1 and CDR2 (germline): SEHNR, FQNEAQ (reference sequence). The CDR3 length is 13 residues. J was trimmed by 7 bases and V by 3 bases; bases with no gene match: 5.

This rearrangement joins TRBV5-6 to TRBJ2-7; TRBD2 aligns across 14 bases. Germline V gives CDR1 SGHDT, CDR2 YYEEEE. Unmatched junction bases numbered 10, after V lost 3 bases and J lost 2 bases. The length of the CDR3 is 18 residues. The CDR3 DNA is TGTGCCAGCAGCTCCCGGACTAGCGGGAGGTACGAAACCTACGAGCAGTACTTC. Residues: CASSSRTSGRYETYEQYF.

This clone has a handful of counts. This chain uses TRBV30 with TRBJ2-7; maybe TRBD2 (6 bases). CDR1 and CDR2 (germline): GTSNPN, SVGIG (reference sequence). The CDR3 runs 13 residues. Trimming left V 6 bases short and J 0 bases short, with 12 bases between. The CDR3 DNA follows: TGTGCCTGTCACGGACTACACTCCTACGAGCAGTACTTC. Its protein is CACHGLHSYEQYF.

J is TRBJ1-5 and V is TRBV30, with D maybe TRBD1 (5 bases). The germline V gene has CDR1 GTSNPN and CDR2 SVGIG (reference sequence). With 2 bases removed from V and 6 bases from J, the gap between germline ends came to 11 bases. The CDR3 runs 13 residues. The DNA for the CDR3 is TGTGCCTGGAGTAGAGACAGCTCTCAGCCCCAGCATTTT. This encodes CAWSRDSSQPQHF.

The chain employs TRBV28 and TRBJ1-2; no clear D. This CDR3 comprises 13 residues. Per the germline V gene, CDR1 is MDHEN and CDR2 is SYDVKM. Trimming pared 7 bases from V and 3 bases from J, leaving 12 bases between. The CDR3 reads CASTYPGHYGYTF. For the CDR3, the DNA is TGTGCCAGCACCTACCCAGGCCACTATGGCTACACCTTC.

The rearrangement uses TRBV5-1 and TRBJ2-3; 10 bases are a match to TRBD1. Germline V gene data show CDR1 as SGHRS and CDR2 as YFSETQ. Losses at the gene ends were 4 bases for V and 1 base for J; bases not matched to a gene: 6. This CDR3 comprises 16 residues. The CDR3 region has the DNA TGCGCCAGCAGCGCCTCCGGGACAGGGGGCACAGATACGCAGTATTTT. Translating it yields CASSASGTGGTDTQYF.

This rearrangement joins TRBV4-3 to TRBJ2-7, with a weak D call TRBD1 (7 bases). Germline V gene lookup returns CDR1 LGHNA and CDR2 YSLEER. This CDR3 comprises 17 residues. V lost 0 bases and J 4 bases, leaving 19 bases between the germline ends. CDR3 in DNA: TGCGCCAGCAGCCAAGATATAGGGAGGACAGGAGCTTACGAGCAGTACTTC. This gives the protein CASSQDIGRTGAYEQYF.

The chain links TRBV11-3 to TRBJ2-6; 7 bases fit TRBD1. The germline V gene encodes CDR1 SGHNT and CDR2 YENEEA. This CDR3 is 18 amino acids long. The ends lost 6 bases at V and 0 bases at J; junction bases unmatched: 11. CDR3 coding DNA: TGTGCCAGCAGAAATACAGGGGTGCCCAGCTCTGGGGCCAACGTCCTGACTTTC. This encodes CASRNTGVPSSGANVLTF.

This chain links TRBV24-1 with TRBJ2-5, with D possibly matching TRBD2 (5 bases). The CDR3 loop spans 13 amino acids. From germline, CDR1 is KGHDR and CDR2 SFDVKD. V shed 7 bases and J shed 3 bases, with 11 bases lying between them. CDR3: CATRGLGEETQYF. The CDR3 region has the DNA TGTGCCACCAGGGGTCTGGGAGAAGAGACCCAGTACTTC.

V gene TRBV24-1 combines with J gene TRBJ1-3; unclear D gene. The germline V gene encodes CDR1 KGHDR and CDR2 SFDVKD. The CDR3 totals 11 residues. CDR3 sequence (DNA): TGTGCGTGTCGTCCCGGAAACACCATATATTTT. It translates to CACRPGNTIYF.

This clone was picked up one time. The chain couples TRBV4-1 to TRBJ2-3, with 9 bases fitting TRBD2. Germline V gene data show CDR1 as MGHRA and CDR2 as YSYEKL. V lost 2 bases to trimming and J lost 2 bases; unmatched junction nucleotides: 8. The length of the CDR3 is 17 residues. The CDR3 DNA sequence: TGCGCCAGCAGCCAACTAAGGGTAGCGGGAGACACAGATACGCAGTATTTT. Translated: CASSQLRVAGDTDTQYF.